The T cell receptor (beta chain) described here comes from a study of human T cells and chemical hapten exposure. Looking at the study overall: Small volume differences among pooled libraries mainly caused per-sample TCR yield variation.

One entry per CDR3 protein results from TCRdb running MiXCR on the RACE reads. The table records roughly 200,000 distinct CDR3 sequences, 20% to 25% of them present only once. In its sample, this clonotype was seen a few times. Trimming removed 0 bases from V and 4 bases from J, with 10 bases in between. There are 15 residues in the CDR3. CDR1 is LGHDT, CDR2 YNNKEL, per germline (reference sequence). Time point given: patch test 1, 2 weeks after DPC sensitization. Treatment in this sample: therapeutic diphenylcyclopropenone sensitization with weekly scalp DPC. Non-pregnant alopecia patients aged 18 to 70, suitable for DPC therapy.

Sequencing was performed on whole blood, taken in connection with sensitization to the hapten diphenylcyclopropenone (DPC). This sequence was found in a woman aged 50 to 65 with alopecia areata. Some clones in this sample may be carry-over from other donors' samples. The J gene is TRBJ1-5, the V gene TRBV3-1, with TRBD1 as a possible D gene (5 bases). CDR3 region: CASSQDRSGNQPQHF. In DNA form, the CDR3 reads TGTGCCAGCAGCCAAGACCGCTCAGGGAATCAGCCCCAGCATTTT.